This is a list of T cell receptor beta chains from one sample in a study of human T cells and chemical hapten exposure. In TCRdb, the RACE reads were re-called with MiXCR into one record per CDR3 protein. The sample shows approximately 400,000 distinct CDR3 sequences, more than 4.5% of them seen only once. The starting material was whole blood, obtained in connection with sensitization to the hapten diphenylcyclopropenone (DPC). The receptor source for this set is a woman in her fifties or sixties with alopecia areata. Some clones in this sample may be carry-over from other donors' samples. The CDR3 runs from the conserved cysteine through the conserved F or W. The order of the fields is CDR3 DNA, CDR3 protein, J gene, clone size, D gene, V gene. A D gene is named only where the DNA matches it firmly. Size is omitted from some rows. Given values are once, few, many or a class for expanded clones.

CDR3 DNA: TGTGCCAGCAGCTCCGAGGGGGGGGAGACCCAGTACTTC
CDR3 protein: CASSSEGGETQYF
J gene: TRBJ2-5
clone size: many
D gene: NA
V gene: TRBV7-2

CDR3 DNA: TGTGCCAGCAGTGGAGGACTCGATTTAGCCAAAAACATTCAGTACTTC
CDR3 protein: CASSGGLDLAKNIQYF
J gene: TRBJ2-4
clone size: many
D gene: NA
V gene: TRBV27

CDR3 DNA: TGTGCCAGCAGCCAACAACAGGGGGGTACAGATACGCAGTATTTT
CDR3 protein: CASSQQQGGTDTQYF
J gene: TRBJ2-3
clone size: few
D gene: TRBD1
V gene: TRBV3-1

CDR3 DNA: TGTGCCACCGGTGATTCCGGGACTAGCGGAAGGGGTGAGCAGTTCTTC
CDR3 protein: CATGDSGTSGRGEQFF
J gene: TRBJ2-1
clone size: few
D gene: TRBD2
V gene: TRBV24-1

CDR3 DNA: TGTGCCAGCAGTTTAGCTGGACAGGGCGATGGTGAAAAACTGTTTTTT
CDR3 protein: CASSLAGQGDGEKLFF
J gene: TRBJ1-4
clone size: NA
D gene: TRBD1
V gene: TRBV28

CDR3 DNA: TGTGCCAGCAGTGAATGGGACTATAGCAATCAGCCCCAGCATTTT
CDR3 protein: CASSEWDYSNQPQHF
J gene: TRBJ1-5
clone size: NA
D gene: NA
V gene: TRBV6-1

CDR3 DNA: TGTGCCAGCAGTTTAGAGTCCGGCTCCTATGGCTACACCTTC
CDR3 protein: CASSLESGSYGYTF
J gene: TRBJ1-2
clone size: many
D gene: NA
V gene: TRBV12-3/TRBV12-4

CDR3 DNA: TGTGCCAGCAGTTACTCTAGTCGGTTCCGACAGGAGCAGTTCTTC
CDR3 protein: CASSYSSRFRQEQFF
J gene: TRBJ2-1
clone size: many
D gene: NA
V gene: TRBV6-5

CDR3 DNA: TGTGCCAGTTTAGGTTCCTCCTACGAGCAGTACTTC
CDR3 protein: CASLGSSYEQYF
J gene: TRBJ2-7
clone size: NA
D gene: NA
V gene: TRBV12-3/TRBV12-4

CDR3 DNA: TGTGCCAGCAGTTGGGTGTGGGCGGGAGCTGACTACAATGAGCAGTTCTTC
CDR3 protein: CASSWVWAGADYNEQFF
J gene: TRBJ2-1
clone size: few
D gene: TRBD2
V gene: TRBV27

CDR3 DNA: TGTGCCAGCAGCCCCCCGGGGCTGACGGACTATGGCTACACCTTC
CDR3 protein: CASSPPGLTDYGYTF
J gene: TRBJ1-2
clone size: few
D gene: NA
V gene: TRBV7-2

CDR3 DNA: TGTGCCAGCAGCACCCCCGACGGCCCCGCCCACGAGCAGTACTTC
CDR3 protein: CASSTPDGPAHEQYF
J gene: TRBJ2-7
clone size: few
D gene: NA
V gene: TRBV28

CDR3 DNA: TGTGCCAGCAGCCCCACTAGGGACTACGAGCAGTACTTC
CDR3 protein: CASSPTRDYEQYF
J gene: TRBJ2-7
clone size: NA
D gene: NA
V gene: TRBV5-4

CDR3 DNA: TGTGCCAGCAGTTACTCCTCCCCACGGTGGAGCGGAGACGCAGATACGCAGTATTTT
CDR3 protein: CASSYSSPRWSGDADTQYF
J gene: TRBJ2-3
clone size: many
D gene: NA
V gene: TRBV6-5

CDR3 DNA: TGCAGCGTTGAGAGGGGGGCCACTGAAGCTTTCTTT
CDR3 protein: CSVERGATEAFF
J gene: TRBJ1-1
clone size: many
D gene: NA
V gene: TRBV29-1

CDR3 DNA: TGTGCCAGCAGCTTACAGGGGGCTAGCACAGATACGCAGTATTTT
CDR3 protein: CASSLQGASTDTQYF
J gene: TRBJ2-3
clone size: many
D gene: TRBD1
V gene: TRBV7-8

CDR3 DNA: TGTGCCAGCAGTCGGGACAGGGGAGAAGTAACTAATGAAAAACTGTTTTTT
CDR3 protein: CASSRDRGEVTNEKLFF
J gene: TRBJ1-4
clone size: NA
D gene: TRBD1
V gene: TRBV6-1

CDR3 DNA: TGTGCCAGCAGCTTAGACAGGGCTGAGGGCGGGGAGCTGTTTTTT
CDR3 protein: CASSLDRAEGGELFF
J gene: TRBJ2-2
clone size: many
D gene: TRBD1
V gene: TRBV5-5

CDR3 DNA: TGTGCCAGCAGCTTGGGGTCAGGGGTTATGGGGGAGCTGTTTTTT
CDR3 protein: CASSLGSGVMGELFF
J gene: TRBJ2-2
clone size: many
D gene: NA
V gene: TRBV11-2

CDR3 DNA: TGTGCCAGCAGTCTTGGACAGAGCGGCATTCAGTACTTC
CDR3 protein: CASSLGQSGIQYF
J gene: TRBJ2-4
clone size: few
D gene: NA
V gene: TRBV12-3/TRBV12-4

CDR3 DNA: TGTGCCACCAGCAGGGTGTTAGAATCTGAAGCTTTCTTT
CDR3 protein: CATSRVLESEAFF
J gene: TRBJ1-1
clone size: many
D gene: NA
V gene: TRBV15

CDR3 DNA: TGTGCCAGCAGTTCCTACCCCCGGGACAGAATGAACACTGAAGCTTTCTTT
CDR3 protein: CASSSYPRDRMNTEAFF
J gene: TRBJ1-1
clone size: many
D gene: TRBD1
V gene: TRBV27

CDR3 DNA: TGTGCCAGCAGCCCTCAGGGGGGGCTCTACAATGAGCAGTTCTTC
CDR3 protein: CASSPQGGLYNEQFF
J gene: TRBJ2-1
clone size: few
D gene: NA
V gene: TRBV9

CDR3 DNA: TGCAGTGCCCAGGACCCGGGGCGGTATAGCAATCAGCCCCAGCATTTT
CDR3 protein: CSAQDPGRYSNQPQHF
J gene: TRBJ1-5
clone size: few
D gene: NA
V gene: TRBV20-1

CDR3 DNA: TGTGCCAGCAGGCCCGGGACCCACAATGAGCAGTTCTTC
CDR3 protein: CASRPGTHNEQFF
J gene: TRBJ2-1
clone size: many
D gene: NA
V gene: TRBV27

CDR3 DNA: TGCGCCAGCAGCCAAGTCCCCAGGGGTAGGACTAATGAAAAACTGTTTTTT
CDR3 protein: CASSQVPRGRTNEKLFF
J gene: TRBJ1-4
clone size: many
D gene: NA
V gene: TRBV4-1

CDR3 DNA: TGTGCCAGCAGTTTAAGGCCGGGACAGGGAACTGGCCCCTCTGGAAACACCATATATTTT
CDR3 protein: CASSLRPGQGTGPSGNTIYF
J gene: TRBJ1-3
clone size: few
D gene: TRBD1
V gene: TRBV28

CDR3 DNA: TGTGCCAGCAGCGTTTCCCCCTCCGATGAGCAGTTCTTC
CDR3 protein: CASSVSPSDEQFF
J gene: TRBJ2-1
clone size: few
D gene: NA
V gene: TRBV9

CDR3 DNA: TGCGCCAGCAGCCCACTGACTAGAGCAGATACGCAGTATTTT
CDR3 protein: CASSPLTRADTQYF
J gene: TRBJ2-3
clone size: many
D gene: NA
V gene: TRBV4-3

CDR3 DNA: TGCGCCAGCAGCTTGATGGGGAGGGATGAAGCTTTCTTT
CDR3 protein: CASSLMGRDEAFF
J gene: TRBJ1-1
clone size: many
D gene: NA
V gene: TRBV5-1

CDR3 DNA: TGTGCCAGCCTGAGAGCGGGAGGCCACGAGCAGTACTTC
CDR3 protein: CASLRAGGHEQYF
J gene: TRBJ2-7
clone size: NA
D gene: TRBD2
V gene: TRBV6-5

CDR3 DNA: TGTGCCAGTAGTATTGGCCCAAACACTGAAGCTTTCTTT
CDR3 protein: CASSIGPNTEAFF
J gene: TRBJ1-1
clone size: NA
D gene: NA
V gene: TRBV19

CDR3 DNA: TGTGCCAGCAGACCTATGAGGGGGGCTGAAGCTTTCTTT
CDR3 protein: CASRPMRGAEAFF
J gene: TRBJ1-1
clone size: many
D gene: NA
V gene: TRBV6-6

CDR3 DNA: TGTGCCAGCAGCTCCACGGCGCCGCGAAGCATGGACATTCAGTACTTC
CDR3 protein: CASSSTAPRSMDIQYF
J gene: TRBJ2-4
clone size: few
D gene: NA
V gene: TRBV7-9

CDR3 DNA: TGTGCCAGCGCTCGCACGGGAGGGATGGGGGCCAACGTCCTGACTTTC
CDR3 protein: CASARTGGMGANVLTF
J gene: TRBJ2-6
clone size: many
D gene: TRBD2
V gene: TRBV28

CDR3 DNA: TGTGCCAGCAGCAAATTGGTAGCGGGAGCAGAGACCGGGGAGCTGTTTTTT
CDR3 protein: CASSKLVAGAETGELFF
J gene: TRBJ2-2
clone size: many
D gene: NA
V gene: TRBV21-1

CDR3 DNA: TGTGCCAGCAGCTTCACTACCAGCACAGATACGCAGTATTTT
CDR3 protein: CASSFTTSTDTQYF
J gene: TRBJ2-3
clone size: NA
D gene: NA
V gene: TRBV7-9

CDR3 DNA: TGTGCCAGCAGTCTTTCGGTGGACCGGCGGGGCTACACCTTC
CDR3 protein: CASSLSVDRRGYTF
J gene: TRBJ1-2
clone size: NA
D gene: NA
V gene: TRBV27

CDR3 DNA: TGTGCCAGCGCCGGACAGAATAATGAAAAACTGTTTTTT
CDR3 protein: CASAGQNNEKLFF
J gene: TRBJ1-4
clone size: few
D gene: NA
V gene: TRBV6-2/TRBV6-3

CDR3 DNA: TGTGCCAGCAGCTTGGTTGGGCAGGGGGCGAACACCGGGGAGCTGTTTTTT
CDR3 protein: CASSLVGQGANTGELFF
J gene: TRBJ2-2
clone size: many
D gene: TRBD1
V gene: TRBV5-5

CDR3 DNA: TGTGCCAGCAGCTTTGGACAGGTCCAAGAGACCCAGTACTTC
CDR3 protein: CASSFGQVQETQYF
J gene: TRBJ2-5
clone size: many
D gene: TRBD1
V gene: TRBV5-4

CDR3 DNA: TGTGCCAGCAGCATACTGGGGACCGGGACAGGGGACGGCTACACCTTC
CDR3 protein: CASSILGTGTGDGYTF
J gene: TRBJ1-2
clone size: few
D gene: TRBD1
V gene: TRBV5-5

CDR3 DNA: TGTGCCAGCTCCCTACAGGGGGCGGTCGGCTACACCTTC
CDR3 protein: CASSLQGAVGYTF
J gene: TRBJ1-2
clone size: few
D gene: TRBD1
V gene: TRBV27

CDR3 DNA: TGCAGTGCTAGGTCGGGGCAGGAGACCCAGTACTTC
CDR3 protein: CSARSGQETQYF
J gene: TRBJ2-5
clone size: few
D gene: NA
V gene: TRBV20-1

CDR3 DNA: TGCGCCAGCAGCTTGCAGGGGAAACATAACAATGAGCAGTTCTTC
CDR3 protein: CASSLQGKHNNEQFF
J gene: TRBJ2-1
clone size: many
D gene: NA
V gene: TRBV5-1

CDR3 DNA: TGTGCCAGCAGCCCCAGCACCGGGAGGTCATACGAGCAGTACTTC
CDR3 protein: CASSPSTGRSYEQYF
J gene: TRBJ2-7
clone size: many
D gene: TRBD2
V gene: TRBV7-2

CDR3 DNA: TGTGCCAGCAGTTACAACAGGGGACAAGAGACCCAGTACTTC
CDR3 protein: CASSYNRGQETQYF
J gene: TRBJ2-5
clone size: many
D gene: TRBD1
V gene: TRBV6-2/TRBV6-3

CDR3 DNA: TGCGCCAGCAGCCCCGGTGTTTCAGGCACTGAAGCTTTCTTT
CDR3 protein: CASSPGVSGTEAFF
J gene: TRBJ1-1
clone size: few
D gene: NA
V gene: TRBV10-1

CDR3 DNA: TGTGCCAGCGGAGGGGTTGGGAACGAGCAGTACTTC
CDR3 protein: CASGGVGNEQYF
J gene: TRBJ2-7
clone size: NA
D gene: NA
V gene: TRBV4-2

CDR3 DNA: TGTGCCAGCGTGAGGGGAGGCTCCCCAGGGGATGAGCAGTTCTTC
CDR3 protein: CASVRGGSPGDEQFF
J gene: TRBJ2-1
clone size: few
D gene: NA
V gene: TRBV28

CDR3 DNA: TGTGCCAGCAGTCCTTTTAGCGGGAGCTACTACGAGCAGTACTTC
CDR3 protein: CASSPFSGSYYEQYF
J gene: TRBJ2-7
clone size: many
D gene: TRBD2
V gene: TRBV12-3/TRBV12-4

CDR3 DNA: TGTGCCAGCAGCTTAGGGGACAGGGATAATTCACCCCTCCACTTT
CDR3 protein: CASSLGDRDNSPLHF
J gene: TRBJ1-6
clone size: many
D gene: TRBD1
V gene: TRBV7-9